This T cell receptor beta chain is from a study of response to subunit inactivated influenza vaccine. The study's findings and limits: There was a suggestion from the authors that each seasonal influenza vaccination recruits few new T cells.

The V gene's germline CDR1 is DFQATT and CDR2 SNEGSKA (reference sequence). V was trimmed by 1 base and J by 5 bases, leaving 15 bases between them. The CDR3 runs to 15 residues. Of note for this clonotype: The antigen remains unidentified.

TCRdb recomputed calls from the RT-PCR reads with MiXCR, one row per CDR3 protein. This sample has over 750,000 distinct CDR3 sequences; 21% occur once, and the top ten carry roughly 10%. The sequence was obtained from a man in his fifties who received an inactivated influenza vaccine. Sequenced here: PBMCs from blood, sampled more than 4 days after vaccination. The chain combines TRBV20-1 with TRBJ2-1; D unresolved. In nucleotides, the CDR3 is TGCAGTGCTAGAGGATTCTCGACGGTAAACAATGAGCAGTTCTTC. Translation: CSARGFSTVNNEQFF.